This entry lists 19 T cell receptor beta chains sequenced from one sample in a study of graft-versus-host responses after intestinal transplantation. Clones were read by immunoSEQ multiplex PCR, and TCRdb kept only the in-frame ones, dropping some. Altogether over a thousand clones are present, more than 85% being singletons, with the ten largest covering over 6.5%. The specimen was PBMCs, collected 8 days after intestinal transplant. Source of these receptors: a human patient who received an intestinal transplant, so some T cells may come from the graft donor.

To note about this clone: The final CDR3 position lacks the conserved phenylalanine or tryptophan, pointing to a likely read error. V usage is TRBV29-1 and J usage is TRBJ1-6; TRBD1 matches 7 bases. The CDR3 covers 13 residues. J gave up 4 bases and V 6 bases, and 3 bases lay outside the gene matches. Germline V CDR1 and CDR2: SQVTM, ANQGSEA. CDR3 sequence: CSVGTVYNSPLHL. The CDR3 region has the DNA TGCAGCGTCGGGACAGTGTATAATTCACCCCTCCACCTT.

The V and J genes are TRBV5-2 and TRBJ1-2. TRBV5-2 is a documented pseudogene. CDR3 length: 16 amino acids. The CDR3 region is CASKTQRERKTYGYTF. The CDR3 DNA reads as TGTGCCAGCAAAACACAACGAGAACGAAAGACCTATGGCTACACCTTC.

The CDR3 region has the DNA TGCACCAGCAGCCAACTAGCGGGGGGGGCCACAGATACGCAGTATTTT. Translation gives CTSSQLAGGATDTQYF. The rearrangement links TRBV1 to TRBJ2-3; the table's D call, TRBD2, was not checked against the DNA. TRBV1 is a listed pseudogene. The CDR3 runs 16 residues.

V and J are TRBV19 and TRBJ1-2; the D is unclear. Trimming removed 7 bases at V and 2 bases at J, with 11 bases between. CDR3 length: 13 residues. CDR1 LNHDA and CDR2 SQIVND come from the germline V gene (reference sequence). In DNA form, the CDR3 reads TGTGCCAGTACCTGCGGGGTCAACTATGGCTACACCTTC. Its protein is CASTCGVNYGYTF.

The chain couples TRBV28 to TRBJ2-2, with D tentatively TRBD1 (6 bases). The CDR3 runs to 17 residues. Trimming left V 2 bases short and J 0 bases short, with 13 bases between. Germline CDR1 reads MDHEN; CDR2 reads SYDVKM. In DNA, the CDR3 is TGTGCCAGCAGTTTACCCAACAGGGCTACGAACACCGGGGAGCTGTTTTTT. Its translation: CASSLPNRATNTGELFF.

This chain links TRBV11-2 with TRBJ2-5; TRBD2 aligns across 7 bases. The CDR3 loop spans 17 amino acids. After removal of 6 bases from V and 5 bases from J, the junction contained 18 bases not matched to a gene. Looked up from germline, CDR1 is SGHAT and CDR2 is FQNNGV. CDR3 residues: CASRILGGGKFAETQYF. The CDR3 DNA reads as TGTGCCAGCAGAATCCTTGGGGGGGGAAAATTTGCCGAGACCCAGTACTTC.

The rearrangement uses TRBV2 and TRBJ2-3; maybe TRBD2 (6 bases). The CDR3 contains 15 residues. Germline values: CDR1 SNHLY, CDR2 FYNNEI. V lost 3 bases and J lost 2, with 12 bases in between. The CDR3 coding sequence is TGTGCCAGCAGTGATGGAGGGAGGCCCACAGATACGCAGTATTTT. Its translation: CASSDGGRPTDTQYF.

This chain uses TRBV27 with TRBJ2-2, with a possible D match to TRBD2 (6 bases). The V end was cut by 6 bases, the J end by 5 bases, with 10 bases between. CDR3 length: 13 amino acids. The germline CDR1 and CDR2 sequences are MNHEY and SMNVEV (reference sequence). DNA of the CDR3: TGTGCCAGCAGGCGGGGTGGGACCGGGGAGCTGTTTTTT. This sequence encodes CASRRGGTGELFF.

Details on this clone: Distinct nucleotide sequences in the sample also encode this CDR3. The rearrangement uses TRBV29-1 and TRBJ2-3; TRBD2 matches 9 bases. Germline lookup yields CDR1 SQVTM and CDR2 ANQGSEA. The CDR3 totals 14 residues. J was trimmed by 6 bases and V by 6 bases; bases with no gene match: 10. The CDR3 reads CSVVGLAFADTQYF. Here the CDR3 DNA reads TGCAGCGTGGTGGGACTAGCCTTTGCCGATACGCAGTATTTT.

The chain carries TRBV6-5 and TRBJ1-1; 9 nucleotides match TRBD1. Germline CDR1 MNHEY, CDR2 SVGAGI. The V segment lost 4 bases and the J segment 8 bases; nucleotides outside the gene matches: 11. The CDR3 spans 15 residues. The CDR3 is CASSFNRDRVTEAFF. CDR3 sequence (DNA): TGTGCCAGCAGTTTCAACCGGGACAGGGTTACGGAAGCTTTCTTT.

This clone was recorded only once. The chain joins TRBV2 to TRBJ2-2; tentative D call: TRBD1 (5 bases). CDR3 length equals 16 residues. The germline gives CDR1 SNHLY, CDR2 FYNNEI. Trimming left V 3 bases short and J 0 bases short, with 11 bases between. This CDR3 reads CASSDVDSSNTGELFF. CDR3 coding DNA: TGTGCCAGCAGTGATGTCGACAGCTCGAACACCGGGGAGCTGTTTTTT.

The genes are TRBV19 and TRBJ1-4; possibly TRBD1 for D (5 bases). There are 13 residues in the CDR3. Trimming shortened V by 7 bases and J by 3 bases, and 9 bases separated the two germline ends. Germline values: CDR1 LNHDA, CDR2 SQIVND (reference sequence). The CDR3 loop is CASNDSPNEKLFF. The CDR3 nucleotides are TGTGCCAGTAATGACAGCCCTAATGAAAAACTGTTTTTT.

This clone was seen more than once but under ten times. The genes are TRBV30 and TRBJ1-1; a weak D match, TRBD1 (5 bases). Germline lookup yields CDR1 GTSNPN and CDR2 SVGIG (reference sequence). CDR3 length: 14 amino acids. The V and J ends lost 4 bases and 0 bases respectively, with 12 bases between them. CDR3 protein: CAWTRTWMNTEAFF. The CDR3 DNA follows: TGTGCCTGGACCCGGACATGGATGAACACTGAAGCTTTCTTT.

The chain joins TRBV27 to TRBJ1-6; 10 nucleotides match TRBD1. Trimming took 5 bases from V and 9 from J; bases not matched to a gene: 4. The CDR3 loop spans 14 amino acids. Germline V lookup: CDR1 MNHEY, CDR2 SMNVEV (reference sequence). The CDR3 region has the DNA TGTGCCAGCAGTAAGACAGGGGGCGCTTCACCCCTCCACTTT. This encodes CASSKTGGASPLHF.

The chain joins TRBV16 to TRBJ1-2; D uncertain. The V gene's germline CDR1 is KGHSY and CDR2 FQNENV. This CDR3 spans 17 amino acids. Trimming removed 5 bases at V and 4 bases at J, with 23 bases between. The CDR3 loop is CASSYISFVRKTYGYTF. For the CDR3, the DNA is TGTGCCAGCAGCTATATATCGTTCGTTAGAAAGACCTATGGCTACACCTTC. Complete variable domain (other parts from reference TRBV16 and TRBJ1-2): GEEVAQTPKHLVRGEGQKAKLYCAPIKGHSYVFWYQQVLKNEFKFLISFQNENVFDETGMPKERFSAKCLPNSPCSLEIQATKLEDSAVYFCASSYISFVRKTYGYTFGSGTRLTVV.

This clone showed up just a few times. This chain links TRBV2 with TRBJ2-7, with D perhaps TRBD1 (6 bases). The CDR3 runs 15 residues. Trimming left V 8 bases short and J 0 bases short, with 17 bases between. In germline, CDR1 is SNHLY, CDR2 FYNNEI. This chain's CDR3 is CASGVWTVDSYEQYF. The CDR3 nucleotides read TGTGCCAGCGGGGTCTGGACAGTGGACTCCTACGAGCAGTACTTC.

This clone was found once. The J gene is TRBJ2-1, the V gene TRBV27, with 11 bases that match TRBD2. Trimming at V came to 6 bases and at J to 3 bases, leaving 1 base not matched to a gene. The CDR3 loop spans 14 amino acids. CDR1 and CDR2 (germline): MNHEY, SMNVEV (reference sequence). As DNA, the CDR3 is TGTGCCAGCAGCACTAGCGGGAGCTACAATGAGCAGTTCTTC. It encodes CASSTSGSYNEQFF.

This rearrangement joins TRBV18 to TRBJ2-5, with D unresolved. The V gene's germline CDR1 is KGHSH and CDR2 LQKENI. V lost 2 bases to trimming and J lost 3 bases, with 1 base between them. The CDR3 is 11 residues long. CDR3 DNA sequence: TGTGCCAGCTCACCAGAAGAGACCCAGTACTTC. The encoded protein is CASSPEETQYF.

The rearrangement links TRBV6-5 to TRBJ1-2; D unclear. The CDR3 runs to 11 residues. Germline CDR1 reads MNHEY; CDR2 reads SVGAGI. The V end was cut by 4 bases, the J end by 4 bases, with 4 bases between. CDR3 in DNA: TGTGCCAGCAGTTGGGGCTATGGCTACACCTTC. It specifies CASSWGYGYTF.